One and the same sample provided the 24 T cell receptor beta chains below, sequenced in a study of T cell repertoires in breast cancer. Primers covering all TCR V genes were used in emulsion RT-PCR on CD8+ T cells. During the second nested PCR, blocking oligonucleotides suppressed genes that were not paired. Each CDR3 protein gets one entry after TCRdb re-called the emulsion pairing reads with MiXCR. Here the sample spans some 37,000 distinct CDR3 sequences, 45% being singletons. Input material: CD8+ T cells. Source of these receptors: a pool of human donors with breast cancer or a healthy control (not recorded which).

In this sample, this clonotype turned up many times. The rearrangement uses TRBV20-1 and TRBJ2-7; 10 bases align to TRBD2. Germline values: CDR1 DFQATT, CDR2 SNEGSKA (reference sequence). The CDR3 is 14 amino acids. Trimming removed 7 bases from V and 4 bases from J; junction bases left unmatched: 10. The CDR3 is CSVKTTGLAYEQYF. CDR3 in DNA: TGCAGTGTTAAAACAACGGGACTAGCGTACGAGCAGTACTTC.

The chain carries TRBV5-1 and TRBJ1-2; D ambiguous. Deletions cut 0 bases from V and 3 bases from J, with 9 bases between. The germline CDR1 and CDR2 sequences are SGHRS and YFSETQ. CDR3 size: 14 residues. The CDR3 bases are TGCGCCAGCAGCTTGGAACAGCCCCACTATGGCTACACCTTC. Translation: CASSLEQPHYGYTF.

About this clonotype: A much more abundant neighbour one base away suggests this may be a read error. The chain is built from TRBV6-5 and TRBJ2-7; TRBD2 is a possible D gene (6 bases). CDR1 and CDR2 from the germline V gene are MNHEY and SVGAGI. The CDR3 has 15 amino acids. V lost 6 bases, J lost 7 bases, and 22 bases lay in between. For the CDR3, the DNA is TGTGCCAGCAGCCTTAGTAGCGGCGTGTACAATGAGCAGTACTTC. Its protein is CASSLSSGVYNEQYF.

The rearrangement uses TRBV19 and TRBJ1-1; tentatively, D is TRBD1 (5 bases). Trimming shortened V by 1 base and J by 11 bases, and 17 bases separated the two germline ends. This CDR3 has 14 amino acids. Germline-derived CDR1 and CDR2 are LNHDA and SQIVND (reference sequence). CDR3 in DNA: TGTGCCAGTAGTATAGCGCCAGGGTTCTTCGAGGCTTTCTTT. Protein sequence: CASSIAPGFFEAFF.

This clonotype was detected many times. This chain connects TRBV6-1 to TRBJ2-3; 9 nucleotides match TRBD2. CDR3 length equals 16 residues. Germline-derived CDR1 and CDR2 are MNHNS and SASEGT. The ends lost 4 bases at V and 0 bases at J; junction bases unmatched: 5. The CDR3 loop is CASSVALAGSTDTQYF. The CDR3 DNA follows: TGTGCCAGCAGTGTAGCGCTAGCGGGGAGCACAGATACGCAGTATTTT.

This clonotype has only a few counts. The CDR3 nucleotides read TGTGCCAGCAGCTTAATAGGGACTAGCGGAATTTACAATGAGCAGTTCTTC. It is translated as CASSLIGTSGIYNEQFF. J is TRBJ2-1 and V is TRBV7-3; 11 bases map to TRBD2. Germline CDR1 is SGHTA and CDR2 is FQGTGA. J lost 4 bases, V lost 1 base, and 6 bases had no gene match. The length of the CDR3 is 17 residues.

The chain couples TRBV5-5 to TRBJ2-5, with 13 bases lining up with TRBD2. The CDR3 is made up of 17 amino acids. V lost 3 bases to trimming and J lost 1 base; unmatched junction nucleotides: 6. From germline, CDR1 is SGHKS and CDR2 YYEKEE (reference sequence). The CDR3 DNA reads TGTGCCAGCAGCTCCGGACTAGCGGGGGTGATCCAAGAGACCCAGTACTTC. Translation: CASSSGLAGVIQETQYF.

The chain joins TRBV6-1 to TRBJ2-2, with a possible D match to TRBD1 (6 bases). There are 15 residues in the CDR3. V was clipped by 5 bases and J by 0 bases, with 10 bases between them. CDR1 MNHNS and CDR2 SASEGT come from the germline V gene. CDR3 in amino acids: CASSFGTTNTGELFF. CDR3 in DNA: TGTGCCAGCAGTTTTGGGACAACGAACACCGGGGAGCTGTTTTTT.

This clonotype was observed at least ten times. CDR3 in amino acids: CASSRDRSYGYTF. CDR3 bases: TGTGCCAGCAGTCGGGACCGAAGCTATGGCTACACCTTC. This chain joins TRBV6-1 and TRBJ1-2; weak D call: TRBD1 (5 bases). V lost 5 bases and J 4 bases, leaving 11 bases between the germline ends. This CDR3 comprises 13 residues. Germline CDR1 MNHNS, CDR2 SASEGT.

In its sample, this clonotype was seen a few times. In DNA, the CDR3 is TGCGCCAGCAGCCAAGAGCCGGGACTAGGGGATACGCAGTATTTT. Protein product: CASSQEPGLGDTQYF. The chain joins TRBV4-1 to TRBJ2-3; 8 bases agree with TRBD2. The germline CDR1 and CDR2 sequences are MGHRA and YSYEKL. Germline trimming cut 0 bases from V and 6 bases from J; bases unmatched to any gene: 5. The CDR3 loop spans 15 amino acids.

J is TRBJ2-3 and V is TRBV2; 7 bases align to TRBD2. The CDR3 extends over 14 amino acids. V was pared by 7 bases and J by 4 bases, with 8 bases of the junction left unmatched. CDR1 and CDR2 (germline): SNHLY, FYNNEI. This CDR3 is CASKDSGLADTQYF. The CDR3 DNA reads TGTGCCAGCAAGGATAGCGGGTTGGCAGATACGCAGTATTTT.

V gene TRBV7-8 combines with J gene TRBJ2-7, with D unclear. The CDR3 contains 13 residues. The V and J ends lost 0 bases and 6 bases respectively, with 9 bases between them. The germline CDR1 and CDR2 sequences are SGHVS and FQNEAQ. The CDR3 DNA reads as TGTGCCAGCAGCTTAGCGCTTCCCCCCGAGCAGTACTTC. As protein: CASSLALPPEQYF.

The chain joins TRBV11-2 to TRBJ1-1, with D possibly matching TRBD1 (5 bases). The CDR3 consists of 15 residues. Looked up from germline, CDR1 is SGHAT and CDR2 is FQNNGV. Trimming removed 2 bases at V and 5 bases at J, with 15 bases between. The CDR3 is CASSLQGVGRTEAFF. CDR3 sequence (DNA): TGTGCCAGCAGCTTACAGGGCGTCGGTAGGACTGAAGCTTTCTTT.

The chain is built from TRBV9 and TRBJ2-3; 12 nucleotides match TRBD2. Germline CDR1 reads SGDLS; CDR2 reads YYNGEE. Germline trimming cut 3 bases from V and 6 bases from J; bases unmatched to any gene: 17. The CDR3 totals 19 residues. The CDR3 DNA sequence: TGTGCCAGCAGCGACCCCGGGACTAGCGGGTCCAACCAGATGGATACGCAGTATTTT. It encodes CASSDPGTSGSNQMDTQYF.

For this clonotype: A clone one base away is much larger, so this may be a read error. The chain couples TRBV27 to TRBJ2-1; 9 bases match TRBD1. V shed 8 bases, J shed 3 bases, and the junction held 8 bases outside the gene matches. The CDR3 covers 15 residues. Per the germline V gene, CDR1 is MNHEY and CDR2 is SMNVEV (reference sequence). The CDR3 DNA follows: TGTGCCAGCCCCCTAGGGACAGGGTTCTACAATGAGCAGTTCTTC. It translates to CASPLGTGFYNEQFF.

In this sample, this clonotype turned up many times. The chain is built from TRBV28 and TRBJ2-1; D remains unclear. CDR3 length: 11 residues. Germline values: CDR1 MDHEN, CDR2 SYDVKM. The V and J ends lost 4 bases and 2 bases respectively, with 0 bases between them. The CDR3 sequence: CASSSYNEQFF. Here the CDR3 DNA reads TGTGCCAGCAGTTCCTACAATGAGCAGTTCTTC.

With respect to this clonotype: A read error may produce the germline difference seen at one junction end. V and J are TRBV7-3 and TRBJ1-1; TRBD1 agrees at 10 bases. The CDR3 has 15 amino acids. CDR1 is SGHTA, CDR2 FQGTGA, per germline. The CDR3 region has the DNA TGTGCCAGCAGCCAGACAGGGGGCGACTACACTGGAGCTTTCTTT. This codes for CASSQTGGDYTGAFF.

This clonotype has a single count. V gene TRBV5-4 combines with J gene TRBJ2-1; 7 positions agree with TRBD2. This CDR3 region has 16 residues. Looked up from germline, CDR1 is SGHNT and CDR2 is YYREEE (reference sequence). V shed 0 bases and J 1 base; nucleotides not matched to a gene: 4. The CDR3 loop reads CASSLGNSGSYNEQFF. Here the CDR3 DNA reads TGTGCCAGCAGCTTGGGGAATAGCGGGTCCTACAATGAGCAGTTCTTC.

To note about this clonotype: This is likely a read error, given that the CDR3 carries no conserved phenylalanine or tryptophan at its end. This chain joins TRBV11-2 and TRBJ2-3; a weak D match, TRBD1 (6 bases). Germline V CDR1 and CDR2: SGHAT, FQNNGV. Trimming took off 1 base at V and 3 bases at J, with 17 bases between the two ends. The CDR3 is 17 residues long. Written as DNA, the CDR3 is TGTGCCAGCAGCTTAGGCCGAGGTACGGGACAAACAGATACGCAGTATCTT. The encoded protein is CASSLGRGTGQTDTQYL.

This clonotype has only one observation. The genes are TRBV18 and TRBJ1-1; no clear D. Trimming pared 3 bases from V and 0 bases from J, leaving 17 bases between. The V gene's germline CDR1 is KGHSH and CDR2 LQKENI. The CDR3 sequence is 17 residues long. CDR3 amino acids: CASSPGIMGYMNTEAFF. CDR3 sequence (DNA): TGTGCCAGCTCACCCGGGATCATGGGATACATGAACACTGAAGCTTTCTTT.

The chain carries TRBV4-2 and TRBJ2-6, with 7 positions matching TRBD1. Unmatched junction bases numbered 11, after V lost 0 bases and J lost 0 bases. Germline V lookup: CDR1 LGHNA, CDR2 YNFKEQ. The CDR3 length is 20 residues. The DNA of the CDR3 is TGTGCCAGCAGCCAAGAGGTGGTAGAGGGGGCCAACTCTGGGGCCAACGTCCTGACTTTC. Translated, it gives CASSQEVVEGANSGANVLTF.

Many counts were recorded for this clonotype. The chain couples TRBV7-9 to TRBJ1-1; D is possibly TRBD1 (6 bases). The CDR3 is made up of 17 amino acids. CDR1 and CDR2 from the germline V gene are SEHNR and FQNEAQ (reference sequence). V gave up 1 base and J gave up 1 base, with 16 bases separating them. CDR3 nucleotide sequence: TGTGCCAGCAGCTTAGTTTCAGAGGACAGAACGAACACTGAAGCTTTCTTT. Translated, it gives CASSLVSEDRTNTEAFF.

As concerns this clonotype: A clone one base away is much larger, so this may be a read error. The chain carries TRBV4-2 and TRBJ2-5, with D uncertain. Germline lookup yields CDR1 LGHNA and CDR2 YNFKEQ. CDR3 length: 12 amino acids. CDR3 bases: TGTGCCAGCAACCAAGATAAGGAGACCCAGTACTTC. Translating it yields CASNQDKETQYF.

The J gene is TRBJ1-6, the V gene TRBV2, with a weak D call TRBD1 (6 bases). Trimming removed 9 bases at V and 10 bases at J, with 16 bases between. In germline, CDR1 is SNHLY, CDR2 FYNNEI. The CDR3 extends over 13 amino acids. CDR3 in amino acids: CASTRDRPSPLHF. In nucleotides, the CDR3 is TGTGCCAGTACCCGCGACAGGCCCTCACCCCTCCACTTT. Full variable domain (outside the CDR3, taken from reference TRBV2 and TRBJ1-6): EPEVTQTPSHQVTQMGQEVILRCVPISNHLYFYWYRQILGQKVEFLVSFYNNEISEKSEIFDDQFSVERPDGSNFTLKIRSTKLEDSAMYFCASTRDRPSPLHFGNGTRLTVT.